Included here is one TCR beta chain sequence, with context. These data originate in a study of sequential checkpoint blockade in melanoma. Study background: Randomization was 1:1 between first-line nivolumab→ipilimumab and ipilimumab→nivolumab.

Germline V gives CDR1 SNHLY, CDR2 FYNNEI. The V gene end was trimmed by 6 bases and the J gene end by 0 bases; junction bases not matched to a gene: 2. The CDR3 has 15 amino acids. Data came from immunoSEQ multiplex PCR; TCRdb stores just in-frame clones and leaves some out. Among 20,000 to 25,000 clones listed, roughly 82% were seen once. As to treatment: randomized to nivolumab then ipilimumab (arm A) or the reverse (arm B). Patients had received no earlier DNA-damaging chemotherapy. Sorted cells were live CD3+CD8+, lacking CD19 and CD56, from PBMCs. This chain links TRBV2 with TRBJ2-2; 9 bases line up with TRBD1. This TCR came from a human donor with melanoma. Sequencing was performed on CD8+ T cells sorted from blood (inferred from file names), taken from a patient given nivolumab and ipilimumab in sequence. CDR3 sequence reads: CASRGQGSNTGELFF. The DNA for the CDR3 is TGTGCCAGCAGGGGACAGGGATCGAACACCGGGGAGCTGTTTTTT.